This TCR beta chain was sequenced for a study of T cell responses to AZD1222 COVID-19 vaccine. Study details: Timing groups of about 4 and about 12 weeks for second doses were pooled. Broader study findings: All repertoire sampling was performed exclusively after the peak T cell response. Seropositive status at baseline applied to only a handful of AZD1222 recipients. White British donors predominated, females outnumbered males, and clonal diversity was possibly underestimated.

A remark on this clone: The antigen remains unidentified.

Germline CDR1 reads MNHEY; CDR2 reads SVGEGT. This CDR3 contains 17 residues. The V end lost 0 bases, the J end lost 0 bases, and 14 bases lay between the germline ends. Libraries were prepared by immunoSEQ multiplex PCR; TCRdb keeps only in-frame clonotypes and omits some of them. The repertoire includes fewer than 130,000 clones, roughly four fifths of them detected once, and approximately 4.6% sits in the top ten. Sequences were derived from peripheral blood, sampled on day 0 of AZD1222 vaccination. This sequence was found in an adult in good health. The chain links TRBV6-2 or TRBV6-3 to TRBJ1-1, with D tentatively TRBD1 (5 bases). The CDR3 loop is CASSYSQGTFMNTEAFF. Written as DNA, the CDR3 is TGTGCCAGCAGTTACTCCCAGGGCACTTTCATGAACACTGAAGCTTTCTTT.